This section outlines one T cell receptor (beta chain) sequence together with its context. The antigen remains unidentified. This sample is drawn from a study of vaccination effects on CD4 cells after COVID-19. Findings and caveats of the study: The study, lacking early post-infection timepoints, had few convalescent patients.

The CDR3 runs to 11 residues. Germline V CDR1 and CDR2: DFQATT, SNEGSKA (reference sequence). With 5 bases removed from V and 8 bases from J, the gap between germline ends came to 10 bases. Antigen-specific CD4+ T cell clonotypes were called by their expansion after viral peptide-pool culture in ViraFEST. CD4+ T cells were isolated after 10 days of culture. Vaccinees lacked prior SARS-CoV-2 infection and tested negative for nucleocapsid antibodies. Cultures had half their medium replaced with IL-2 medium on days 3 and 7. Profiling relied on immunoSEQ multiplex PCR, and the TCRdb table lists in-frame clones only, not all of them. The table includes over 55,000 clones, roughly 76% detected once.

Specimen: CD4+ T cells from PBMCs cultured with HCoV-OC43 spike peptides, collected before COVID-19 vaccination. Subset meaning: HCoV-OC43 spike overlapping peptide pool stimulation. The chain couples TRBV20-1 to TRBJ2-1; D might be TRBD1 or TRBD2, each matching 5 bases. The TCR originated in a human donor who received a COVID-19 vaccine. The CDR3 bases are TGCAGTGCTGTCGGGACCGATGAGCAGTTCTTC. Translating it yields CSAVGTDEQFF.